This TCR beta chain is from a study of cytomegalovirus exposure and HLA in healthy donors (dated by TCRdb to about 2017). Notes on the research overall: In an earlier analysis of about 560 of the donors, approximately 260 Gb of sequence data and some 120 million unique TCR beta sequences from about 179 million T cells were reported. Besides the first cohort of roughly 660 subjects, a separate validation cohort made up of over a hundred different subjects was used. Donor age, sex, ethnicity and CMV serostatus were collected together with the repertoire data. The study aimed to test whether cataloging public T cell receptors could reveal signatures of past pathogen exposure. The study used immunosequencing to profile the T cell repertoires of approximately 690 subjects and linked those repertoires to cytomegalovirus serostatus. Among approximately 370 genotyped donors of the cohort, an average of around 250,000 unique TCR beta nucleotide sequences was sequenced per donor, of which 15% to 20% were non-productive. Class I and class II HLA loci were covered by the typing at four-digit resolution. Rather than using new phenotypic data, the later analysis identified candidate immune exposures from TCR beta sequences and from how often those sequences occurred across donors. A later genetic analysis used genome-wide SNP genotypes for about 60% of the roughly 700 donors, treating that subset as a discovery cohort. About 280 gigabases of sequencing data and around 90 million unique TCR sequences made up an early release that covered 500 to 650 HLA-typed donors. In an earlier analysis of around 540 of the donors, high-throughput TCR beta sequencing was used to judge whether each TCR beta V gene segment behaved as functional or pseudogenic. Roughly 5 DR-DQ haplotypes were handled as single units for association and clustering, since linkage in the cohort was strong. Of the approximately 400 genotyped donors, roughly 80% fell in the genetic ancestry cluster associated with self-reported Caucasian donors. A later analysis re-examined previously published TCR beta repertoires from about 700 donors and added high-resolution HLA genotyping to investigate patterns of TCR occurrence. All discovery cohort repertoires had been generated using a single sequencing platform. To predict cytomegalovirus infection status, the study combined high-throughput TCR immunosequencing, statistical association of individual TCRs with disease status, and machine learning. Typing coverage differed by locus: A, B, C, DRB1 and DQB1 were typed in roughly 620-640 donors, DQA1 in about 510, DPA1 in around 580, and DPB1 in just under 480.

The study at large found these results: The study gave a list of 150 to 200 TCR beta chains associated with cytomegalovirus. The earlier analysis of 587 of the donors excluded roughly 17 rarely observed V segments, including chromosome 9 orphons, because counts were too low. In a later analysis, around 17,000 TCR beta sequences were associated with specific HLA alleles at a false discovery rate of 0.05. Correlated functional status among segregating V segments might be attributable to linkage disequilibrium, but an unknown experimental factor could not be ruled out. Several of the top co-occurrence clusters appeared to be linked to parvovirus B19, influenza, CMV and Epstein-Barr virus, according to a later analysis. In a later genetic analysis, fewer N-insertions in productive TCRs were reported among donors in an Asian-associated ancestry cluster than the roughly 710-donor mean. V-gene and J-gene trimming of TCR beta chains was associated with a missense DCLRE1C variant in a later genetic analysis, and the association was replicated in an independent cohort. Sequencing depth was assumed to be roughly uniform across donors in the presence/absence analyses, though that assumption may not hold. Because some donors lacked HLA typing at each locus, the association tests relied only on the typed subset. In both the original and validation cohorts, the classifier was reported to diagnose cytomegalovirus status with high specificity and sensitivity. When HLA alleles, especially DR and DQ, strongly co-occurred, TCR associations were difficult to assign to individual alleles. The authors suggested that the approach could potentially be extended to other disease states and immunological phenotypes. A further reported finding was that TCR beta sequences accurately predicted the HLA-A and HLA-B alleles for most subjects in the first cohort. For the cohort, immune exposure information was limited to CMV serostatus. According to a later analysis, most CMV-associated TCR beta chains appeared to be HLA-restricted, and the HLA associations seemed to be driven largely by CMV exposure. A later analysis found that HLA-associated TCR beta chains were more clonally expanded and had lower generation probabilities than equally common non-associated chains. A group of highly shared sequence variants was considered likely to be a technical artifact of the sequencing pipeline. Most TCR sequences were observed very rarely across donors, whereas some public TCRs were present in many individuals. In an earlier analysis of some 500 of the donors, most TCR beta V segments were observed in productive rearrangements about 90% or about 30% of the time, broadly matching IMGT annotations. In vitro tests confirmed that a few of the cytomegalovirus-associated TCR beta chains recognize cytomegalovirus antigens. The 87-base-pair reads could not distinguish some IMGT-functional V segments, including TRBV6-2 and TRBV6-3, so those segments were excluded. In a later analysis, TCR association rates were found to vary across HLA loci, with the most associated TCRs seen for DRB1 alleles and the fewest for HLA-C alleles. The cohort was sequenced for TCR beta chains only, and without alpha or paired-chain data the features that could be detected were limited.

The CDR3 contains 16 residues, cysteine and phenylalanine counted. Just CDR3 DNA is preserved here, 48 bases in frame from base 1. From a lookup of the germline V gene, CDR1 and CDR2 are LGHNA and YNFKEQ. V ends up 4 bases short and J 6 bases short, with an unmatched junction base count of 9. The cohort consisted of 600 to 750 healthy bone marrow donors. All cohort members were sampled while nominally healthy, although unrecorded immune exposures were likely present. The donor tested CMV seronegative, placing the donor among the 350 or so seronegative members of the cohort. Each donor provided a peripheral blood sample, and peripheral blood mononuclear cells were used for TCR beta sequencing. The Qiagen DNeasy Blood Extraction Kit was used to extract genomic DNA from the blood cell samples. The library relied on the immunoSEQ multiplex PCR assay. For the multiplex PCR, a mixture combining 60 forward primers for TCR Vbeta segments and 13 reverse primers for TCR Jbeta segments was used. A multiplex PCR assay on genomic DNA amplified the CDR3 region of rearranged TCR beta genes. On the Illumina HiSeq System, the amplified TCR beta libraries were sequenced as 87-base-pair reads. The authors' pipeline ran thus. A later analysis counted around 72 million unique TCR beta chains across the 650 to 800 repertoires, and 10 million to 11 million of these chains were shared by at least two donors. Raw reads were error-corrected and collapsed into unique sequences by a nearest-neighbor algorithm in which closely related sequences were merged to remove PCR and sequencing errors. CDR3 sequences were aligned to IMGT reference sequences to assign V, D and J gene segments. Each retained sequence needed at least a six-nucleotide match to both a V gene segment and a J gene segment. Rearrangements were called productive when the CDR3 lacked stop codons and stayed in frame with V and J; all others were non-productive. Following IMGT convention, CDR3 was defined as the stretch from the second conserved V-encoded cysteine to the conserved J-encoded phenylalanine. Sequences without an unambiguous match to a single V gene segment were excluded from the earlier analysis of 450 to 750 of the donors. An earlier analysis of approximately 590 of the donors classified V segments as functional when productive rearrangements were above 56.7% and as segregating when the standard deviation between donors was above 5%. A statistical classification framework was built to diagnose cytomegalovirus status from the catalog of TCR beta chain sequences. A later analysis assigned V and J genes by comparing TCR nucleotide sequences with IMGT/GENE-DB human TR gene sequences. A later analysis assigned CDR3 sequences and most-parsimonious VDJ recombination scenarios with the TCRdist pipeline. In a later analysis, each TCR beta chain was defined by its CDR3 amino acid sequence together with its V-gene family, and reads lacking a unique V-gene family were excluded. As a way to deal with suspected cross-contamination and a sequencing artifact, a later analysis dropped hundreds of nucleotide sequences that were highly shared and had low generation probability. A later analysis calculated a clonal expansion index for each public chain from normalized within-repertoire ranks of inferred template counts. In a later analysis, generation probabilities were computed using a VDJ recombination model fitted to out-of-frame rearrangements, and the results were checked against IGoR. Hypergeometric tests were used in a later analysis to score TCR-TCR, TCR-HLA and TCR-CMV co-occurrence, with a repertoire-size bias correction applied to the TCR pairs. In a later analysis, false discovery rates were estimated by permuting HLA or CMV assignments 20 times. In a later analysis, co-occurring TCRs were grouped with DBSCAN, and TCRdist sequence similarity was added when clustering was performed within HLA-allele-positive subsets. Repertoires with fewer than 30,000 or more than 120,000 public chains were left out of co-occurrence clustering, as were about five repertoires with anomalous nucleotide sharing. TCRdb carries this immuneACCESS record with in-frame sequences only. Its versions omit some clonotypes, under half of them owing to an unresolved V gene in the studies checked, with the rest unexplained. V and J calls plus clone size are reproduced from that table; the DNA served to infer D and trimming. This sample holds 85,000 to 100,000 clones; around 77% were observed only once. The top ten clones comprise about 3.3% of the sample.

Concerning this clone: No cognate antigen has been identified for it. No much larger clonotype is one base removed from it; base qualities were not supplied.

Sequenced sample: PBMCs. The TCR originated in a man aged 35 to 55 in good health and CMV-seronegative. The V and J genes are TRBV4-2 and TRBJ2-3; TRBD2 fits 11 bases in the junction. The nucleotides are TGTGCCAGCAGCCCTTTAGCGGGAGGGCCGGCCGATACGCAGTATTTT. Its protein is CASSPLAGGPADTQYF.